The clone carrying this TCR beta chain has only one observation. The germline V gene has CDR1 SGHAT and CDR2 FQNNGV. V lost 8 bases to trimming and J lost 0 bases, with 17 bases between them. The CDR3 covers 15 residues. Libraries were prepared by immunoSEQ multiplex PCR; TCRdb keeps only in-frame clonotypes and omits some of them. This sample carries 120,000 to 150,000 clones, about 87% of them seen once, and the ten largest clones take less than 15%. This record comes from a study of T cell responses to AZD1222 COVID-19 vaccine. Background on the study: Pooling of second doses given at about 4 or about 12 weeks was done.

This specimen consisted of peripheral blood, obtained on day 0 of AZD1222 vaccination. The chain combines TRBV11-2 with TRBJ2-7; maybe TRBD2 (6 bases). The clonotype originates from an adult in good health. DNA for the CDR3: TGTGCCAGCTCAGCGGTTGGAGGGAGCTCCTACGAGCAGTACTTC. Its protein product is CASSAVGGSSYEQYF.